This T cell receptor (beta chain) was captured by sequencing in a study of blood T cell repertoires in COVID-19. Study-wide background: COVID-19 samples from acute and convalescent phases originated in the United States, Italy and Spain. Sources were T cells, B-cell-depleted T cells, or PBMCs; the material itself was cDNA or gDNA.

The V segment lost 6 bases and the J segment 6 bases; nucleotides outside the gene matches: 5. This CDR3 comprises 12 residues. In germline, CDR1 is MNHEY, CDR2 SVGAGI. In the authors' methods: Scientists estimated how many nucleated cells there were by amplifying reference gene primers. Clones were sequenced by immunoSEQ multiplex PCR, and TCRdb holds only the in-frame ones, with some missing. D and trimming were read from the DNA, whereas the V and J calls and clone size are those reported in that table. The sample has over 35,000 clones, about 80% seen once. The material sequenced was peripheral blood. The TCR was taken from a human donor with acute or convalescent COVID-19. The donor label of this sample is uncertain. The genes are TRBV6-5 and TRBJ2-7; 7 nucleotides line up with TRBD1. The CDR3 loop reads CASRVGQTEQYF. The CDR3 coding sequence is TGTGCCAGCAGGGTGGGACAGACCGAGCAGTACTTC.